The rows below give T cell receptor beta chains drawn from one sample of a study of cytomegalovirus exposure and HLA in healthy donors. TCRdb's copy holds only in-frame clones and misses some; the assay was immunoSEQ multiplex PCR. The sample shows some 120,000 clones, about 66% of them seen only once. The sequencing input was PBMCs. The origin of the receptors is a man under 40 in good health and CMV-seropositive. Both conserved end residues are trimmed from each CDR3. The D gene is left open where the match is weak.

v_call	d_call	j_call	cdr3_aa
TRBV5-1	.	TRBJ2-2	ASSTTVPLRELF
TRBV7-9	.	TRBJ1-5	ASSLQGGNQPQH
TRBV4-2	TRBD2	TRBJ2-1	ASSQEGLAGELNEQF
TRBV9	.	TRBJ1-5	ASPSNQRGFQPQH
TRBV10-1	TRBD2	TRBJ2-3	ASRGSSGRTDTQY
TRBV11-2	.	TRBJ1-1	ASSFHSAAAF
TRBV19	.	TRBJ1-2	ASRDKVNYGYT
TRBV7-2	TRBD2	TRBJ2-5	ASSLSAGGQTQY
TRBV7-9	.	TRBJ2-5	ASSLKGGARLETETQY
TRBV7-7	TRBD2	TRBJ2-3	ASSSGLAGVADTQY
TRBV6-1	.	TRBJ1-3	ASSEHSGSGNTIY
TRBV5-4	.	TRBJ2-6	ASNRFGGRSSGANVLT